The 18 T cell receptor beta chains below come from one sample, sequenced in a study of T cell clonotyping in hematopoietic cell transplantation. The method was immunoSEQ multiplex PCR; TCRdb's version includes in-frame clones alone and lacks a portion of them. The sample lists 30,000 to 40,000 clones, 90% to 95% seen once, with roughly 1.5% in the top ten. As to time point: recipient sample about 28 days before transplant, after cytoreduction. The specimen comprised peripheral blood mononuclear cells, sampled before stem cell transplant. These receptors were collected from a man aged 40-49 years with chronic myeloid leukemia. Some clones in this sample may be carry-over from other donors' samples.

The rearrangement links TRBV5-4 to TRBJ2-5, with D uncertain. The germline V gene has CDR1 SGHNT and CDR2 YYREEE (reference sequence). CDR3 length equals 15 residues. Deletions cut 0 bases from V and 5 bases from J, with 14 bases between. The CDR3 sequence is CASSLGPDRRETQYF. The CDR3, as DNA: TGTGCCAGCAGCTTGGGACCTGACCGGCGCGAGACCCAGTACTTC. The full variable domain, completed using reference TRBV5-4 and TRBJ2-5, is ETGVTQSPTHLIKTRGQQVTLRCSSQSGHNTVSWYQQALGQGPQFIFQYYREEENGRGNFPPRFSGLQFPNYSSELNVNALELDDSALYLCASSLGPDRRETQYFGPGTRLLVL.

The rearrangement links TRBV7-2 to TRBJ1-2; 8 positions match TRBD1. Germline CDR1 reads SGHTA; CDR2 reads FQGNSA. The trim removed 1 base at V and 4 bases at J, leaving 8 bases unmatched. The CDR3 has 16 amino acids. CDR3 loop: CASSLVSGGAFYGYTF. CDR3 nucleotides: TGTGCCAGCAGCTTAGTTTCAGGGGGCGCATTCTATGGCTACACCTTC.

The chain is built from TRBV5-1 and TRBJ2-3; D is undetermined. The CDR3 runs to 12 residues. The V and J ends lost 3 bases and 2 bases respectively, with 4 bases between them. The germline V gene has CDR1 SGHRS and CDR2 YFSETQ. This CDR3 is CASSSDTDTQYF. In DNA, the CDR3 is TGCGCCAGCAGCTCTGACACAGATACGCAGTATTTT.

V usage is TRBV7-2 and J usage is TRBJ2-7; 7 positions agree with TRBD1. CDR1 is SGHTA and CDR2 is FQGNSA in the germline V gene. The V and J ends lost 3 bases and 4 bases, in that order; junction bases with no gene match: 3. The CDR3 has 13 amino acids. The CDR3 region is CASSLDRRYEQYF. The CDR3 DNA sequence: TGTGCCAGCAGCTTGGACAGGAGGTACGAGCAGTACTTC.

In this sample, this clone turned up once. CDR3 sequence reads: CASSPGQGDQPQHF. The CDR3 DNA reads TGCGCCAGCAGCCCCGGACAGGGCGATCAGCCCCAGCATTTT. The chain recombines TRBV5-1 with TRBJ1-5, with 8 positions matching TRBD1. J gave up 5 bases and V 4 bases, and 5 bases lay outside the gene matches. Germline lookup yields CDR1 SGHRS and CDR2 YFSETQ. This CDR3 region has 14 residues.

This rearrangement joins TRBV28 to TRBJ1-2; D is unclear. CDR3 length: 13 residues. Looked up from germline, CDR1 is MDHEN and CDR2 is SYDVKM. With 7 bases removed from V and 3 bases from J, the gap between germline ends came to 12 bases. CDR3 DNA: TGTGCCAGCACCCAACTCTGGGACTATGGCTACACCTTC. It codes for CASTQLWDYGYTF.

The chain combines TRBV7-8 with TRBJ1-2; D is perhaps TRBD1 (5 bases). The CDR3 is made up of 15 amino acids. Germline V gene lookup returns CDR1 SGHVS and CDR2 FQNEAQ. The V end lost 1 base, the J end lost 2 bases, and 11 bases lay between the germline ends. The CDR3 DNA reads TGTGCCAGCAGCTTAGGCGGGGGACGGAACTATGGCTACACCTTC. It codes for CASSLGGGRNYGYTF.

This clone was seen more than once but under ten times. This chain connects TRBV19 to TRBJ2-1; possible D gene TRBD1, 5 bases. Trimming stripped 11 bases from V and 7 bases from J, with 18 bases between. The CDR3 extends over 13 amino acids. The germline V gene encodes CDR1 LNHDA and CDR2 SQIVND (reference sequence). In DNA form, the CDR3 reads TGTGCCGCAGGGCCGGGTTTGGGGAATGAGCAGTTCTTC. It yields the protein CAAGPGLGNEQFF.

The chain carries TRBV7-2 and TRBJ2-3; 8 positions match TRBD2. The CDR3 totals 15 residues. Trimming took 6 bases from V and 6 from J; bases not matched to a gene: 11. Germline V gives CDR1 SGHTA, CDR2 FQGNSA. The CDR3: CASRPGRGRGDTQYF. The CDR3 DNA reads as TGTGCCAGCAGACCCGGGAGGGGCCGCGGGGATACGCAGTATTTT.

The V call is TRBV28, the J call TRBJ1-1, with D perhaps TRBD1 (6 bases). The V gene lost 5 bases and the J gene lost 7 bases, with 11 bases spanning the gap. Germline CDR1 reads MDHEN; CDR2 reads SYDVKM. The CDR3 has 12 amino acids. For the CDR3, the DNA is TGTGCCAGCAGTAATGGGGGCAATGAAGCTTTCTTT. Its protein is CASSNGGNEAFF. Full variable domain (missing parts from reference TRBV28 and TRBJ1-1): DVKVTQSSRYLVKRTGEKVFLECVQDMDHENMFWYRQDPGLGLRLIYFSYDVKMKEKGDIPEGYSVSREKKERFSLILESASTNQTSMYLCASSNGGNEAFFGQGTRLTVV.

This chain joins TRBV7-2 and TRBJ2-7; D remains unclear. Per germline, CDR1 SGHTA and CDR2 FQGNSA. The CDR3 has 14 amino acids. Trimming took off 2 bases at V and 0 bases at J, with 8 bases between the two ends. CDR3 amino acids: CASSLLRSSYEQYF. CDR3 nucleotides: TGTGCCAGCAGCTTATTACGGAGCTCCTACGAGCAGTACTTC.

In DNA, the CDR3 is TGTGCTAGTGGCCGGACAGGCGGGGAGCTGTTTTTT. Residues: CASGRTGGELFF. The chain links TRBV12-5 to TRBJ2-2, with 7 bases aligning to TRBD1. Trimming took 6 bases from V and 7 from J; bases not matched to a gene: 2. The CDR3 is 12 residues long. Germline V gene lookup returns CDR1 LGHNT and CDR2 FRNRAP.

The rearrangement links TRBV5-1 to TRBJ2-3; 8 nucleotides align to TRBD1. Germline CDR1 reads SGHRS; CDR2 reads YFSETQ. The length of the CDR3 is 18 residues. Germline trimming cut 2 bases from V and 2 bases from J; bases unmatched to any gene: 13. The CDR3 loop is CASSFRPGGEGVTDTQYF. CDR3 in DNA: TGCGCCAGCAGCTTTAGGCCAGGGGGCGAGGGTGTCACAGATACGCAGTATTTT.

The chain recombines TRBV13 with TRBJ1-4; 8 positions agree with TRBD1. CDR1 is PRHDT, CDR2 FYEKMQ, per germline (reference sequence). The CDR3 has 16 amino acids. V shed 0 bases and J 5 bases; nucleotides not matched to a gene: 5. The CDR3, as DNA: TGTGCCAGCAGCTTAGGCCGCAGGGGGCTAAATGAAAAACTGTTTTTT. Residues: CASSLGRRGLNEKLFF.

J is TRBJ1-2 and V is TRBV30; no clear D. The CDR3 contains 15 residues. Deletions cut 0 bases from V and 8 bases from J, with 19 bases between. Germline CDR1 and CDR2: GTSNPN and SVGIG (reference sequence). The CDR3 bases are TGTGCCTGGAGTGTAGAACCGGGAGCGGATAGGGGCTACACCTTC. It is translated as CAWSVEPGADRGYTF.

This clone has more than one count but fewer than ten. The rearrangement uses TRBV9 and TRBJ1-1; 8 bases are a match to TRBD1. The germline gives CDR1 SGDLS, CDR2 YYNGEE. This CDR3 has 12 amino acids. V lost 6 bases, J lost 8 bases, and 6 bases stayed unmatched. CDR3 DNA: TGTGCCAGCACCTCCCGACAGGGGGAAGCTTTCTTT. Encoded protein: CASTSRQGEAFF.

The rearrangement links TRBV11-3 to TRBJ2-7, with 8 bases aligning to TRBD1. V lost 5 bases and J lost 3; bases outside the gene matches: 6. This CDR3 has 14 amino acids. Germline V gene lookup returns CDR1 SGHNT and CDR2 YENEEA. The DNA of the CDR3 is TGTGCCAGCAGCAAAGGACAGGGTGGCTACGAGCAGTACTTC. Residues: CASSKGQGGYEQYF.

The chain carries TRBV19 and TRBJ2-2, with a tentative D call TRBD2 (6 bases). Trimming stripped 7 bases from V and 3 bases from J, with 15 bases between. This CDR3 has 15 amino acids. Germline lookup yields CDR1 LNHDA and CDR2 SQIVND (reference sequence). The CDR3 DNA sequence: TGTGCCAGTACCCCGATAGCGGATTACACCGGGGAGCTGTTTTTT. Translation: CASTPIADYTGELFF.